This T cell receptor (beta chain) was recorded in a study of T cells in Graves' hyperthyroidism and ophthalmopathy. The V and J ends lost 4 bases and 1 base respectively, with 10 bases between them. Germline CDR1 LNHDA, CDR2 SQIVND (reference sequence). The CDR3 is made up of 15 amino acids. Template material for amplifying TCR beta CDR3 regions consisted of RNA transcripts. First-round RT-PCR targeting the TCR CDR3 was performed with the HTBI primer set. TCRdb re-analysed the multiplex PCR reads in MiXCR, keeping a single row per CDR3 protein. This sample yields under 350,000 distinct CDR3 sequences, of which about 20% are seen a single time; around 50% belongs to the top ten.

V and J are TRBV19 and TRBJ2-2; no clear D gene. The sequence was obtained from a woman aged 45-65 years with Graves' hyperthyroidism. The sequencing sample was made of blood. CDR3 sequence reads: CASSRVSWNTGELFF. Written as DNA, the CDR3 is TGTGCCAGTAGTAGGGTCAGCTGGAACACCGGGGAGCTGTTTTTT.